This T cell receptor (beta chain) was documented in a study of cytomegalovirus exposure and HLA in healthy donors. Study as a whole: Approximately 81% of 398 genotyped donors fell in the Caucasian-associated ancestry cluster.

Use of 60 Vbeta and 13 Jbeta primers characterized the PCR. Data came from immunoSEQ multiplex PCR; TCRdb stores just in-frame clones and leaves some out. The sample lists approximately 190,000 clones, around 90% occurring once. The sequenced material came from PBMCs. This TCR came from a boy between 2 and 10 years old in good health and CMV-seronegative.

In nucleotides, the CDR3 is TGTGCCAGCAGTTTATCGAGGTTCGGGAGTGCGAAAGATACGCAGTATTTT. Translated, it gives CASSLSRFGSAKDTQYF. The chain carries TRBV27 and TRBJ2-3; weak D call: TRBD2 (6 bases). Germline values: CDR1 MNHEY, CDR2 SMNVEV (reference sequence). The CDR3 is 17 amino acids. With 0 bases removed from V and 5 bases from J, the gap between germline ends came to 18 bases.